These T cell receptor beta chains were read from a single sample in a study of T cell responses to AZD1222 COVID-19 vaccine. This table comes from immunoSEQ multiplex PCR, and its TCRdb copy is limited to in-frame clones, with some not included. The top ten hold about 4.9% of the sample, which has about 150,000 clones, just over 85% seen once. The sequencing here drew on peripheral blood, taken 28 days after the second AZD1222 dose. These receptors all come from an adult who received the AZD1222 COVID-19 vaccine. Each CDR3 is given with its conserved first and last residue. D genes are given only for firm matches. Where a row states a size, it is once, few, many or the class of an expanded clone; other rows omit it.

len	v_gene	abundance	j_gene	d_gene	CDR3nt	CDR3aa
15	TRBV2	NA	TRBJ1-5	NA	TGTGCCAGCAGTGAAGGGGGATGGGGGGATCAGCCCCAGCATTTT	CASSEGGWGDQPQHF
15	TRBV27	NA	TRBJ1-1	NA	TGTGCCAGCAGTTTAGCAGGGTACGATTTCACTGAAGCTTTCTTT	CASSLAGYDFTEAFF
16	TRBV5-1	NA	TRBJ2-7	TRBD2	TGCGCCAGCAGCCAGGTAGCGGGCCTGGGCCCCTACGAGCAGTACTTC	CASSQVAGLGPYEQYF
19	TRBV19	NA	TRBJ1-5	NA	TGTGCCAGTAGTTCAGGTGGGCAGGGCCTCCTCAGGGGCAATCAGCCCCAGCATTTT	CASSSGGQGLLRGNQPQHF
16	TRBV27	NA	TRBJ1-4	TRBD1	TGTGCCAGCAGTTTCCTGGGACAGGGGGCTAATGAAAAACTGTTTTTT	CASSFLGQGANEKLFF
16	TRBV6-4	few	TRBJ1-1	TRBD1	TGTGCCAGCAGTGCACAGGGGGCCGGATCGAACACTGAAGCTTTCTTT	CASSAQGAGSNTEAFF
13	TRBV9	NA	TRBJ1-1	NA	TGTGCCAGCAGCGTAGGGGGGGCATCGGAAGCTTTCTTT	CASSVGGASEAFF
12	TRBV2	NA	TRBJ1-1	NA	TGTGCCAGCTGTTCTGAGGGAACTGAAGCTTTCTTT	CASCSEGTEAFF
14	TRBV10-3	NA	TRBJ1-2	NA	TGTGCCATCAGTGAGTCGAAGGACATATATGGCTACACCTTC	CAISESKDIYGYTF
11	TRBV27	NA	TRBJ2-4	TRBD1	TGTGCCAGCACCAGGGGGAACATTCAGTACTTC	CASTRGNIQYF
15	TRBV27	NA	TRBJ2-6	NA	TGTGCCAGCAGTCCGGCCAAGTCTGGGGCCAACGTCCTGACTTTC	CASSPAKSGANVLTF
13	TRBV2	NA	TRBJ1-5	TRBD1	TGTGCCAGCGGAGGACAGGGCGGGCAGCCCCAGCATTTT	CASGGQGGQPQHF
16	TRBV5-4	NA	TRBJ2-2	NA	TGTGCCAGCAGCACCATCCAGGGTTTGGGGACCGGGGAGCTGTTTTTT	CASSTIQGLGTGELFF
14	TRBV10-3	NA	TRBJ2-5	TRBD1	TGTGCCATCAACCGGGACAGGGGTTTGGAGACCCAGTACTTC	CAINRDRGLETQYF
16	TRBV14	once	TRBJ1-1	NA	TGTGCCAGCAGCCAAGATCCCGGCAGTCTTATCACTGAAGCTTTCTTT	CASSQDPGSLITEAFF
11	TRBV2	NA	TRBJ2-3	NA	TGTGCCAGCACGGAGGCGGGCCCCTACTATTTT	CASTEAGPYYF
13	TRBV2	NA	TRBJ1-5	NA	TGTGCCAGCGTCCGCGATAGCAATCAGCCCCAGCATTTT	CASVRDSNQPQHF
16	TRBV21-1	NA	TRBJ1-1	NA	TGTGCCAGCAGCAAAGCGGAGGGCCGGAGGAACACTGAAGCTTTCTTT	CASSKAEGRRNTEAFF
12	TRBV12-3/TRBV12-4	NA	TRBJ1-2	NA	TGTGCCAGCAGTTCAAGGGAGACTGGCTACACCTTC	CASSSRETGYTF
13	TRBV7-8	NA	TRBJ2-7	NA	TGTGCCAGCAGTAAACGGGCGACCTACGAGCAGTACTTC	CASSKRATYEQYF
14	TRBV6-1	NA	TRBJ2-1	NA	TGTGCCAGCAGTGAACGGCTCTACGACAATGAGCAGTTCTTC	CASSERLYDNEQFF
16	TRBV5-6	NA	TRBJ2-3	NA	TGTGCCAGCAGCTTGGCCGACAGGGACTTCACAGATACGCAGTATTTT	CASSLADRDFTDTQYF
13	TRBV30	NA	TRBJ1-1	NA	TGTGCCTGGAGTGTGGGGGGAGGCACTGAAGCTTTCTTT	CAWSVGGGTEAFF
13	TRBV10-1	NA	TRBJ2-1	NA	TGCGCCAGCAGCCCCCTCCCAAGGAATGAGCAGTTCTTC	CASSPLPRNEQFF
15	TRBV7-2	NA	TRBJ1-6	NA	TGTGCCAGCAGCTTAACAGATAACTATAATTCACCCCTCCACTTT	CASSLTDNYNSPLHF
15	TRBV6-1	NA	TRBJ2-7	TRBD2	TGTGCCAGCAGTGAAGGGACTAGTTTCTCCTACGAGCAGTACTTC	CASSEGTSFSYEQYF
13	TRBV19	once	TRBJ2-7	NA	TGTGCCAGTAGCACGACACAGGGTTACGAGCAGTACTTC	CASSTTQGYEQYF
13	TRBV27	few	TRBJ2-2	NA	TGTGCCAGCAGTCGGGGTTCTACCGGGGAGCTGTTTTTT	CASSRGSTGELFF
17	TRBV10-1	NA	TRBJ1-2	NA	TGCGCCAGCAGTGAGGAGTTCCGGGGCCCCCTTAACTATGGCTACACCTTC	CASSEEFRGPLNYGYTF
11	TRBV28	NA	TRBJ1-2	NA	TGTGCCAGCAGCCCTGCTTACGGCTACACCTTC	CASSPAYGYTF
15	TRBV2	NA	TRBJ2-5	TRBD2	TGTGCCAGCAGTGAACCCAGCGGGACCCAAGAGACCCAGTACTTC	CASSEPSGTQETQYF
14	TRBV10-2	NA	TRBJ2-1	TRBD2	TGCGCCAGCATGGGGACTAGCGGGAGCAATGAGCAGTTCTTC	CASMGTSGSNEQFF